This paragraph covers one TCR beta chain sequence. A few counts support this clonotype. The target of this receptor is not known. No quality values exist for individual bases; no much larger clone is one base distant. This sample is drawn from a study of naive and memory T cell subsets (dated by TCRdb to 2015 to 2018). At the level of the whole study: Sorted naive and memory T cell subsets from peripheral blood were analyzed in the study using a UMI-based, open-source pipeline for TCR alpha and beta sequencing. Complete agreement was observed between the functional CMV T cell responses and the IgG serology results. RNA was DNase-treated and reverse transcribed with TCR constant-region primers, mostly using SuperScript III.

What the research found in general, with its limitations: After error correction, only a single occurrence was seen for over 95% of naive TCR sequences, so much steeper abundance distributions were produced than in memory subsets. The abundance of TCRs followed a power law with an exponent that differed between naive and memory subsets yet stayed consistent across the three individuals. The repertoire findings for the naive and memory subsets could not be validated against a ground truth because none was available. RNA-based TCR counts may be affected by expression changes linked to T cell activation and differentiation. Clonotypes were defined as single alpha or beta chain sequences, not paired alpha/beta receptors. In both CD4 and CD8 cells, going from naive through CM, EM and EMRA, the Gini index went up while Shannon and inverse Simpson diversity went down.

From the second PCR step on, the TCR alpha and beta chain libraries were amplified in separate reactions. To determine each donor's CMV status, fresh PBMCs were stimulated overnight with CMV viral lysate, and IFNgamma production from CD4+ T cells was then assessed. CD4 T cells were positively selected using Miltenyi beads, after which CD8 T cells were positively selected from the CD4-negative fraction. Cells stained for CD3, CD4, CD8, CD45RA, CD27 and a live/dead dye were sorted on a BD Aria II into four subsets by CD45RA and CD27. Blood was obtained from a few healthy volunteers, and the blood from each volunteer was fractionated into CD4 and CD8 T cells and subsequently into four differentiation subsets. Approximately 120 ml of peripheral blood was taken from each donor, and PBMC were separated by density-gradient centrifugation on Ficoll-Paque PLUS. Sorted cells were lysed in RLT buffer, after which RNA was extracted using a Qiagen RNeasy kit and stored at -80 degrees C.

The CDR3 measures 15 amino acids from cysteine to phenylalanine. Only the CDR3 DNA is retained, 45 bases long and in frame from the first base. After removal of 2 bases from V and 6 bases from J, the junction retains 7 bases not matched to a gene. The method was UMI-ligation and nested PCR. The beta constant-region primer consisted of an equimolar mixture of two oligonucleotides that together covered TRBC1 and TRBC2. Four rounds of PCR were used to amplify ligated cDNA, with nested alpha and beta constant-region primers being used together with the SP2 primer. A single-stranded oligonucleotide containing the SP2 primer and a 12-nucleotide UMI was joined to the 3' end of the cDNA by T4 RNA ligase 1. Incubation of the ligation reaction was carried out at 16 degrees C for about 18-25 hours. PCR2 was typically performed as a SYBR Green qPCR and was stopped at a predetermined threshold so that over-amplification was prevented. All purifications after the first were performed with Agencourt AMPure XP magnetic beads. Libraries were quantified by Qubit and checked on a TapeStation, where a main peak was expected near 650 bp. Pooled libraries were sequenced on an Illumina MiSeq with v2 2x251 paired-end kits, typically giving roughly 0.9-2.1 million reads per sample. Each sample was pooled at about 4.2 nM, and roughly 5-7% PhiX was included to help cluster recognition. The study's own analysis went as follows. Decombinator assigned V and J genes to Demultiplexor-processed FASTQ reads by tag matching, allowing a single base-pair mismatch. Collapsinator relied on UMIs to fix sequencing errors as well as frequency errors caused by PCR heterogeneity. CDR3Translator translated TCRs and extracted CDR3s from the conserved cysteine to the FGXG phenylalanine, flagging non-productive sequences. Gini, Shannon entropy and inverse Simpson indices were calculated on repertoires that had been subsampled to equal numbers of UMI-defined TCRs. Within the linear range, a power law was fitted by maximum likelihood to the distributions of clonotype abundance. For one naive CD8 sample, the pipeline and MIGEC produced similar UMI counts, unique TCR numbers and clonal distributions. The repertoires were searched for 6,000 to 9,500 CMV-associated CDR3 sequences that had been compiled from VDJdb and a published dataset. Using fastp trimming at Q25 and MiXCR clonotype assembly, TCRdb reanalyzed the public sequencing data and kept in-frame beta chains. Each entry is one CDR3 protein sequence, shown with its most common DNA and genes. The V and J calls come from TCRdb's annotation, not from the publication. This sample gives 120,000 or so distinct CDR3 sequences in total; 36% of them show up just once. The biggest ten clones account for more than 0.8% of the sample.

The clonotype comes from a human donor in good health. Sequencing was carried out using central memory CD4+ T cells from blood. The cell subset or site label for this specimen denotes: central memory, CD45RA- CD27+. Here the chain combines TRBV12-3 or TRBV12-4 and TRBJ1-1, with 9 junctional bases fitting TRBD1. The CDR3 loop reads CASSLYGQGRAEAFF. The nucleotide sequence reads TGTGCCAGCAGTTTATACGGACAGGGGAGGGCTGAAGCTTTCTTT.